This T cell receptor beta chain was recovered during a study of blood T cell repertoires in COVID-19. Study overall: Samples representing acute and convalescent COVID-19 were sourced from the United States, Italy and Spain.

The germline CDR1 and CDR2 sequences are MDHEN and SYDVKM. CDR3 length equals 13 residues. The V and J ends lost 11 bases and 2 bases, in that order; junction bases with no gene match: 3. Original data processing: Reference gene primer amplification in the assay estimated nucleated cell counts. Only in-frame clones appear in the TCRdb table, and some are missing; sequencing was by immunoSEQ multiplex PCR. Clonal size and the V and J genes are those of that table, whereas D and trimming came from the DNA. The sample includes some 200,000 clones, about nine tenths of them seen just once. This chain uses TRBV28 with TRBJ2-6; 7 bases agree with TRBD1. Sequencing was performed on peripheral blood. The TCR comes from a man older than 75 with acute or convalescent COVID-19. The CDR3 spells CAYQGAGANVLTF. As DNA, the CDR3 is TGTGCCTACCAGGGGGCTGGGGCCAACGTCCTGACTTTC.